The 5 T cell receptor beta chains below all came from one sample that was sequenced in a study of CD8+ T cells in alopecia areata. The sample's treatment: oral pan-JAK inhibitor, 5-10 mg twice daily. Extracted RNA was reverse transcribed, and the resulting cDNA served as sequencing template. Sequencing used immunoSEQ multiplex PCR; TCRdb keeps in-frame clones, though not all of them. The table has under 350,000 clones, 58% seen once. The sample in question was CD4+ T cells sorted from blood, obtained at week 24, from a patient treated with tofacitinib. Receptors originate from a human donor with alopecia areata.

This chain links TRBV4-1 with TRBJ1-1; tentative D call: TRBD1 (5 bases). CDR3 size: 14 residues. The germline CDR1 and CDR2 sequences are MGHRA and YSYEKL. Trimming removed 1 base from V and 4 bases from J, with 10 bases in between. For the CDR3, the DNA is TGCGCCAGCAGCCAAGGGCATCAGGGCACTGAAGCTTTCTTT. It is translated as CASSQGHQGTEAFF.

The gene calls are TRBV23-1 and TRBJ2-3, with 10 bases that match TRBD2. TRBV23-1 is assigned to the ORF class and has an uncertain function. The ends lost 3 bases at V and 4 bases at J; junction bases unmatched: 10. The CDR3 has 17 residues. CDR3 nucleotides: TGCGCCAGCAGTCAGAGGACTAGCGGAGCACCACCAGATACGCAGTATTTT. This encodes CASSQRTSGAPPDTQYF.

This rearrangement joins TRBV29-1 to TRBJ1-5; no definite D call. This CDR3 is 12 amino acids long. Germline V lookup: CDR1 SQVTM, CDR2 ANQGSEA. The V end was cut by 5 bases, the J end by 3 bases, with 8 bases between. Written as DNA, the CDR3 is TGCAGCGTTTCTCGAGACAATCAGCCCCAGCATTTT. The encoded protein is CSVSRDNQPQHF.

This clone has a handful of counts. The chain joins TRBV2 to TRBJ2-3; D is unclear. CDR3 length equals 13 residues. V dropped 3 bases and J dropped 2 bases, with 6 bases sitting between them. CDR1 is SNHLY and CDR2 is FYNNEI in the germline V gene. The CDR3 here is CASSEANTDTQYF. Here the CDR3 DNA reads TGTGCCAGCAGTGAGGCCAACACAGATACGCAGTATTTT.

The chain uses TRBV7-2 and TRBJ1-2, with TRBD1 identical over 9 bases. Germline V CDR1 and CDR2: SGHTA, FQGNSA. After removal of 5 bases from V and 7 bases from J, the junction contained 20 bases not matched to a gene. The CDR3 contains 18 residues. The CDR3 here is CASSRPGQGGTQRGGYTF. CDR3 coding DNA: TGTGCCAGCAGCCGCCCGGGACAGGGAGGGACCCAAAGGGGTGGCTACACCTTC.